The T cell receptor (beta chain) described here comes from a study of metastatic and nonmetastatic thyroid tumors. Thyroid surgery took place with no prior treatment in any patient. This clone was seen many times. The CDR3 covers 15 residues. Germline V gene sequence: CDR1 MNHEY, CDR2 SMNVEV (reference sequence). V shed 3 bases and J shed 7 bases, with 16 bases lying between them. Using MiXCR, TCRdb re-called clones from the PCR reads. Of about 85,000 clones listed, around 7.8% were seen once; the top ten hold roughly 10%. This chain connects TRBV27 to TRBJ2-1, with D perhaps matching TRBD2 (6 bases). Input material: blood. This receptor was obtained from a female donor with papillary thyroid cancer or a benign thyroid nodule (not recorded which). Some clones in this sample may be carry-over from other donors' samples. The DNA for the CDR3 is TGTGCCAGCAGTTTGGGGGGATTGGAGGGGAATGAGCAGTTCTTC. Protein: CASSLGGLEGNEQFF.